What follows describes a single T cell receptor beta chain. Its antigen is unknown. This sample was taken from a study of T-cell reconstitution after alpha-beta-depleted transplantation in children. Study-wide points: Newly produced T cells mostly provided counts and TCRbeta diversity after one year, as hyperexpanded clones declined.

This sample's TCRbeta library carried unique molecular identifier barcodes. Using its own MiXCR run on the PCR reads, TCRdb lists one record per CDR3 protein. The sample lists about 280,000 distinct CDR3 sequences; around 10% were seen once. There are 16 residues in the CDR3. Trimming stripped 1 base from V and 0 bases from J, with 9 bases between. The germline gives CDR1 LNHDA, CDR2 SQIVND (reference sequence). This TCR was sampled from a male patient aged 2 to 9 who had a stem cell transplant for chronic granulomatous disease, so the T cells may come from the graft donor. The genes are TRBV19 and TRBJ2-2; no reliable D call. The sample consisted of peripheral blood, taken 180 days after TCRalphabeta/CD19-depleted stem cell transplant. CDR3 amino acids: CASSIGTNANTGELFF. In DNA, the CDR3 is TGTGCCAGTAGTATAGGGACGAACGCGAACACCGGGGAGCTGTTTTTT.